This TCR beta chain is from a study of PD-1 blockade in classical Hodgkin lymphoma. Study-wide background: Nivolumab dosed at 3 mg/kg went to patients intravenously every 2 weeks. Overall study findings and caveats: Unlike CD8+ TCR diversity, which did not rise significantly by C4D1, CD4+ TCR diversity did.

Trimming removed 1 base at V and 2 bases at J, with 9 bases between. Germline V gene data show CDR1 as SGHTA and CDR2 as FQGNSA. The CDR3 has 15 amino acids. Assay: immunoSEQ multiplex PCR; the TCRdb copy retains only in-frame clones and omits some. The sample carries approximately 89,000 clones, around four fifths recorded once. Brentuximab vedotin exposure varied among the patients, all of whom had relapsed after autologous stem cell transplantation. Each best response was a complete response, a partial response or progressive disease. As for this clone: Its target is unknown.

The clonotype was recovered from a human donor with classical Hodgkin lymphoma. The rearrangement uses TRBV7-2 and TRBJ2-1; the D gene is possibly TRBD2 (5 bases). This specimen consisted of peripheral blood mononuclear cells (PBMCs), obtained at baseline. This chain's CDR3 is CASSLGSDTYNEQFF. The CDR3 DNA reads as TGTGCCAGCAGCTTAGGTAGCGACACCTACAATGAGCAGTTCTTC.